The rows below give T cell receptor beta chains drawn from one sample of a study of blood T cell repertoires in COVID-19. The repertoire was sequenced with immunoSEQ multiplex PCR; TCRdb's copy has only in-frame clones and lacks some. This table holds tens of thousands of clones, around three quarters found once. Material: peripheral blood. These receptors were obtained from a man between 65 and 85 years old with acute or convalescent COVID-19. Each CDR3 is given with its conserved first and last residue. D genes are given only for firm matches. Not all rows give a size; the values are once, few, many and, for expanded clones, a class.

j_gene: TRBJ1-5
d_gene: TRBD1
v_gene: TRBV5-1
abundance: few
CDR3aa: CASSFDRQGARNQPQHF
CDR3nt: TGCGCCAGCAGCTTTGATAGACAGGGGGCGCGAAATCAGCCCCAGCATTTT

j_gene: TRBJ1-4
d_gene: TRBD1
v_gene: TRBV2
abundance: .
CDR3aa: CASSGGTGATISTNEKLFF
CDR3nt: TGTGCCAGCAGTGGGGGGACAGGGGCCACCATATCAACTAATGAAAAACTGTTTTTT

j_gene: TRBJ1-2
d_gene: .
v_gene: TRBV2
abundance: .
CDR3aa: CASSEGDFRGYTF
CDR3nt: TGTGCCAGCAGTGAGGGGGACTTTAGAGGCTACACCTTC

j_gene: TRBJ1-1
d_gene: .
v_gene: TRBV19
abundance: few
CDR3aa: CASRRGNTEAFF
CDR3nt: TGTGCCAGTAGGCGGGGGAACACTGAAGCTTTCTTT

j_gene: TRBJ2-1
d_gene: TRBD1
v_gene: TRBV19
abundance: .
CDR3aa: CASRGQDFYNEQFF
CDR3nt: TGTGCCAGCAGGGGACAGGACTTTTACAATGAGCAGTTCTTC

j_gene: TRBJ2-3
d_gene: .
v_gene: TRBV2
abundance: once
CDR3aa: CASSNRGGGTDTQYF
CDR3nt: TGTGCCAGCAGTAACCGCGGCGGCGGCACAGATACGCAGTATTTT

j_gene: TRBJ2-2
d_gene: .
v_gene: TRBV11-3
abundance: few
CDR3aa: CASSLGVADTGELFF
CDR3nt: TGTGCCAGCAGCTTAGGGGTTGCGGACACCGGGGAGCTGTTTTTT

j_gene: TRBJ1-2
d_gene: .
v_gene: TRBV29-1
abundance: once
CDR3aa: CSVETVYGYTF
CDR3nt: TGCAGCGTTGAAACGGTCTATGGCTACACCTTC

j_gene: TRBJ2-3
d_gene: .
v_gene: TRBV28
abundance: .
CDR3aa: CASSSKTGGGLADPRGTDTQYF
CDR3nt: TGTGCCAGCAGTTCCAAGACAGGGGGCGGACTAGCGGATCCCAGGGGCACAGATACGCAGTATTTT

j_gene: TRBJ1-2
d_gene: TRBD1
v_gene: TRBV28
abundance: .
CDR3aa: CATTRGLGYTF
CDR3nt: TGTGCCACCACCAGGGGGCTAGGCTACACCTTC

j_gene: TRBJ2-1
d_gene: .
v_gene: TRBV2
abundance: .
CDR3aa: CASSQGLYNEQFF
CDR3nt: TGTGCCAGCAGTCAGGGCCTCTACAATGAGCAGTTCTTC

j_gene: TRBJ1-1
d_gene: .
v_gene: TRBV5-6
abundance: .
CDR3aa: CASSRHGGPNTEAFF
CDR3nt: TGTGCCAGCAGCCGTCACGGGGGACCCAACACTGAAGCTTTCTTT

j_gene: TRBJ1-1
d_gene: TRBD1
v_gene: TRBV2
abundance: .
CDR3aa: CASRQGGQNTEAFF
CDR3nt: TGTGCCAGCAGGCAGGGGGGACAGAACACTGAAGCTTTCTTT

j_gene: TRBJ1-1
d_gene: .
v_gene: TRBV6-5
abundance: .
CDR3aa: CASSYSGKAEAFF
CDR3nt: TGTGCCAGCAGTTACTCCGGGAAGGCTGAAGCTTTCTTT

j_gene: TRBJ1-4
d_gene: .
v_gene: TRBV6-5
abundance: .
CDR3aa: CASSYSIAQGEKLFF
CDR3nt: TGTGCCAGCAGTTACTCGATAGCCCAGGGGGAAAAACTGTTTTTT

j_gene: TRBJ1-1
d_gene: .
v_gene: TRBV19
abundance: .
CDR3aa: CASSAGGGWNTEAFF
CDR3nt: TGTGCCAGTAGTGCCGGGGGGGGCTGGAACACTGAAGCTTTCTTT

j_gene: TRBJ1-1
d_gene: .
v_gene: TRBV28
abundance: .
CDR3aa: CASSLSGTEAFF
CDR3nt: TGTGCCAGCAGTTTATCGGGCACTGAAGCTTTCTTT

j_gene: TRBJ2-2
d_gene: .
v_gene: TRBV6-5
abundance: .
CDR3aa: CASNRGMDTGELFF
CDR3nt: TGTGCCAGCAACCGGGGGATGGACACCGGGGAGCTGTTTTTT